This T cell receptor beta chain was observed in a study of T-cell memory formation after mild COVID-19. Whole-study results and caveats: Among contracting clones, CD4+ were mainly CM/EM and CD8+ enriched in EMRA.

On this clonotype: Its antigen remains unknown.

One entry per CDR3 protein, called by TCRdb with MiXCR from the 5' RACE reads. This table holds about 560,000 distinct CDR3 sequences, about 22% found once. The germline gives CDR1 LNHDA, CDR2 SQIVND (reference sequence). With V trimmed by 3 bases and J by 6 bases, 12 bases remained unmatched. This CDR3 comprises 16 residues. Sequenced material: PBMCs or a T cell subset sorted from them (not recorded which). The chain combines TRBV19 with TRBJ2-3; 7 bases align to TRBD1. This clonotype was sampled from an adult woman who had mild COVID-19 (a few samples of this study predate the infection). Cell type and time point are not known. CDR3 coding DNA: TGTGCCAGTAGTATCCGGGACAGCCGGGTGAAGGATACGCAGTATTTT. Its protein product is CASSIRDSRVKDTQYF.